Following are 30 T cell receptor beta chains from one sample sequenced in a study of cytomegalovirus exposure and HLA in healthy donors. Primers: 60 Vbeta forward and 13 Jbeta reverse. Only in-frame clones appear in the TCRdb table, and some are missing; sequencing was by immunoSEQ multiplex PCR. The top ten clones hold more than 2.5% of a sample with 130,000 or so clones, roughly 78% of them seen once. Source material: PBMCs. These receptors all stem from a man younger than 35 in good health and CMV-seropositive.

The chain combines TRBV5-1 with TRBJ1-2; D call uncertain. Trimming shortened V by 2 bases and J by 2 bases, and 10 bases separated the two germline ends. The CDR3 is 14 amino acids. Germline V gene lookup returns CDR1 SGHRS and CDR2 YFSETQ. CDR3 in DNA: TGCGCCAGCAGCTTCGCCAGGAAGAACTATGGCTACACCTTC. This codes for CASSFARKNYGYTF.

A single count supports this clone. The V and J genes are TRBV7-8 and TRBJ2-1, with TRBD1 as a possible D gene (6 bases). The germline V gene encodes CDR1 SGHVS and CDR2 FQNEAQ. This CDR3 comprises 16 residues. Trimming took off 1 base at V and 0 bases at J, with 10 bases between the two ends. The chain's CDR3 is CASSLGGGNSYNEQFF. CDR3 bases: TGTGCCAGCAGCTTAGGAGGGGGTAACTCCTACAATGAGCAGTTCTTC.

This clone was found once. This rearrangement joins TRBV4-1 to TRBJ1-4; no clear D. CDR1 and CDR2 from the germline V gene are MGHRA and YSYEKL. This CDR3 comprises 16 residues. The V and J ends lost 0 bases and 6 bases respectively, with 14 bases between them. The CDR3 bases are TGCGCCAGCAGCCAAGATTATGCCGGGTTTGATGAAAAACTGTTTTTT. It codes for CASSQDYAGFDEKLFF.

The chain is built from TRBV28 and TRBJ1-2; TRBD1 matches 7 bases. CDR3 size: 18 residues. J lost 4 bases, V lost 5 bases, and 19 bases had no gene match. The germline V gene has CDR1 MDHEN and CDR2 SYDVKM. The CDR3 DNA reads as TGTGCCAGCAGTCCATTACAACCCCCGACAGGGTGGGGCTATGGCTACACCTTC. Amino acid sequence: CASSPLQPPTGWGYGYTF.

The chain employs TRBV27 and TRBJ2-5; possibly TRBD2 for D (6 bases). There are 17 residues in the CDR3. The V end was cut by 5 bases, the J end by 1 base, with 20 bases between. Germline V lookup: CDR1 MNHEY, CDR2 SMNVEV (reference sequence). The CDR3 reads CASSPKPFPGGQETQYF. As DNA, the CDR3 is TGTGCCAGCAGTCCGAAACCATTCCCCGGGGGCCAAGAGACCCAGTACTTC.

The genes are TRBV28 and TRBJ1-1; 10 nucleotides line up with TRBD1. Per germline, CDR1 MDHEN and CDR2 SYDVKM. V trimming: 5 bases; J trimming: 11 bases; junction bases outside the gene matches: 14. This CDR3 has 15 residues. The CDR3 spells CASSPTGGADRFAFF. The CDR3 DNA follows: TGTGCCAGCAGTCCGACAGGGGGCGCCGACCGGTTCGCTTTCTTT.

The chain combines TRBV27 with TRBJ2-7; maybe TRBD1 (6 bases). Germline V CDR1 and CDR2: MNHEY, SMNVEV (reference sequence). The CDR3 runs to 15 residues. V lost 4 bases and J 5 bases, leaving 18 bases between the germline ends. CDR3 sequence reads: CASSSVRGVRDEQYF. In DNA form, the CDR3 reads TGTGCCAGCAGTTCGGTCAGGGGAGTGAGGGACGAGCAGTACTTC.

The chain employs TRBV10-3 and TRBJ2-5; D is perhaps TRBD2 (6 bases). The germline V and J ends were trimmed by 3 bases and 5 bases, with 10 bases remaining between them. The CDR3 contains 13 residues. Germline loops: CDR1 ENHRY, CDR2 SYGVKD. The CDR3 DNA is TGTGCCATCAGTGACGGAGGAGGGGAGACCCAGTACTTC. Protein product: CAISDGGGETQYF.

This clone occurred once. V gene TRBV2 combines with J gene TRBJ2-7; 8 nucleotides match TRBD1. V shed 4 bases, J shed 1 base, and the junction held 6 bases outside the gene matches. Germline CDR1 is SNHLY and CDR2 is FYNNEI. The CDR3 loop spans 15 amino acids. CDR3 DNA sequence: TGTGCCAGCAGTGTCGGACAGGGATCGTCCTACGAGCAGTACTTC. Amino acids: CASSVGQGSSYEQYF.

The gene calls are TRBV19 and TRBJ1-4; 7 nucleotides match TRBD1. The germline V gene has CDR1 LNHDA and CDR2 SQIVND (reference sequence). The CDR3 is made up of 15 amino acids. The ends lost 4 bases at V and 0 bases at J; junction bases unmatched: 2. The CDR3 loop is CASSTGGTTNEKLFF. In DNA, the CDR3 is TGTGCCAGTAGTACAGGGGGGACAACTAATGAAAAACTGTTTTTT.

The chain joins TRBV5-1 to TRBJ1-1, with D unclear. CDR1 is SGHRS, CDR2 YFSETQ, per germline. The V end was cut by 4 bases, the J end by 3 bases, with 13 bases between. The CDR3 extends over 14 amino acids. CDR3 DNA sequence: TGCGCCAGCAGCCTCGCCCCCGGGGACACTGAAGCTTTCTTT. It specifies CASSLAPGDTEAFF.

The gene calls are TRBV6-5 and TRBJ1-2; TRBD1 is a possible D gene (6 bases). This CDR3 contains 15 residues. The V gene's germline CDR1 is MNHEY and CDR2 SVGAGI. Trimming pared 5 bases from V and 8 bases from J, leaving 21 bases between. The CDR3 sequence is CASSALSNQGSGYTF. As DNA, the CDR3 is TGTGCCAGCAGTGCACTATCCAACCAGGGGTCCGGCTACACCTTC.

V and J are TRBV25-1 and TRBJ2-7, with D tentatively TRBD1 (6 bases). Germline CDR1 and CDR2: MGHDK and SYGVNS. Trimming removed 1 base at V and 0 bases at J, with 10 bases between. The CDR3 is 15 residues long. The CDR3 region has the DNA TGTGCCAGCAGTGAATGGACAGCCAGCTCCTACGAGCAGTACTTC. As protein: CASSEWTASSYEQYF.

The chain couples TRBV5-1 to TRBJ2-7; 9 bases match TRBD1. The V gene end was trimmed by 4 bases and the J gene end by 4 bases; junction bases not matched to a gene: 6. The CDR3 sequence is 14 residues long. Germline V gene data show CDR1 as SGHRS and CDR2 as YFSETQ. The CDR3 loop is CASSPWDREYEQYF. The CDR3 nucleotides are TGCGCCAGCAGCCCCTGGGACAGGGAATACGAGCAGTACTTC.

With respect to this clone: Other DNA sequences in this specimen translate into the identical CDR3. J is TRBJ2-7 and V is TRBV11-2; the match to TRBD1 covers 7 bases. The V segment lost 0 bases and the J segment 1 base; nucleotides outside the gene matches: 0. The germline V gene has CDR1 SGHAT and CDR2 FQNNGV. CDR3 length equals 14 residues. The CDR3 loop reads CASSLDRGSYEQYF. The CDR3 DNA reads as TGTGCCAGCAGCTTAGACAGGGGGTCCTACGAGCAGTACTTC.

In DNA form, the CDR3 reads TGCGCCAGCAGCTTAGGGGCAAGTGAAAAACTGTTTTTT. As protein: CASSLGASEKLFF. The rearrangement joins TRBV5-1 to TRBJ1-4, with D perhaps matching TRBD1 (5 bases). Germline-derived CDR1 and CDR2 are SGHRS and YFSETQ. The CDR3 runs to 13 residues. Deletions cut 2 bases from V and 7 bases from J, with 9 bases between.

The chain couples TRBV7-8 to TRBJ2-7, with 7 bases identical to TRBD1. CDR1 SGHVS and CDR2 FQNEAQ come from the germline V gene. Unmatched junction bases numbered 10, after V lost 0 bases and J lost 5 bases. The CDR3 has 16 residues. The CDR3 reads CASSLAGTATPNEQYF. CDR3 DNA sequence: TGTGCCAGCAGCTTAGCGGGGACAGCAACCCCTAACGAGCAGTACTTC.

This rearrangement joins TRBV18 to TRBJ1-4, with no clear D. Germline values: CDR1 KGHSH, CDR2 LQKENI. The CDR3 consists of 14 residues. V lost 6 bases and J 5 bases, leaving 13 bases between the germline ends. CDR3 in DNA: TGTGCCAGCTCCCCGGGGAGTAGGAATGAAAAACTGTTTTTT. Protein product: CASSPGSRNEKLFF.

The rearrangement uses TRBV4-1 and TRBJ2-7; the D gene is possibly TRBD2 (7 bases). The CDR3 contains 17 residues. V lost 0 bases and J lost 4, with 19 bases in between. Germline V gene sequence: CDR1 MGHRA, CDR2 YSYEKL. CDR3 residues: CASSQDRRGAIAYEQYF. Written as DNA, the CDR3 is TGCGCCAGCAGCCAAGATCGTCGGGGGGCAATTGCGTACGAGCAGTACTTC.

The gene calls are TRBV9 and TRBJ1-1; D uncertain. CDR3 length: 14 amino acids. From germline, CDR1 is SGDLS and CDR2 YYNGEE. V lost 0 bases, J lost 1 base, and 7 bases lay in between. The CDR3 spells CASSVGSGNTEAFF. CDR3 DNA: TGTGCCAGCAGCGTAGGATCAGGGAACACTGAAGCTTTCTTT.

The chain is built from TRBV19 and TRBJ2-1, with 9 bases matching TRBD1. Germline V gives CDR1 LNHDA, CDR2 SQIVND (reference sequence). CDR3 length: 14 residues. The junction had 7 bases not matched to a gene; V was cut back by 7 bases and J by 6 bases. The CDR3 DNA is TGTGCCAGTAATCTACAGGGGGCAGGCAATGAGCAGTTCTTC. This sequence encodes CASNLQGAGNEQFF.

The chain couples TRBV5-1 to TRBJ1-5; TRBD1 might be the D (6 bases). CDR1 and CDR2 (germline): SGHRS, YFSETQ. V lost 4 bases and J lost 11, with 13 bases in between. The CDR3 is 12 residues long. The CDR3 loop is CASSRRTATQHF. CDR3 nucleotide sequence: TGCGCCAGCAGCCGCCGGACAGCTACCCAGCATTTT.

Comment on this clone: Other DNA sequences in the sample encode the same CDR3. This chain connects TRBV19 to TRBJ2-7; no definite D call. CDR1 and CDR2 (germline): LNHDA, SQIVND (reference sequence). Trimming took off 1 base at V and 1 base at J, with 5 bases between the two ends. This CDR3 has 13 amino acids. The CDR3 sequence: CASSIASSYEQYF. CDR3 bases: TGTGCCAGTAGTATAGCGTCTTCCTACGAGCAGTACTTC.

J is TRBJ1-1 and V is TRBV9, with D tentatively TRBD1 (5 bases). V lost 0 bases, J lost 1 base, and 13 bases lay in between. This CDR3 contains 16 residues. The germline V gene encodes CDR1 SGDLS and CDR2 YYNGEE. CDR3 sequence (DNA): TGTGCCAGCAGCGTAGGAATGGGAGGGGCGAACACTGAAGCTTTCTTT. This codes for CASSVGMGGANTEAFF.

This clone appeared a single time. The same CDR3 can be traced to other DNA sequences in this sample. In nucleotides, the CDR3 is TGTGCCAGCAGTTTGGACAGTACCTCTGGAAACACCATATATTTT. It translates to CASSLDSTSGNTIYF. V usage is TRBV6-5 and J usage is TRBJ1-3, with a weak D call TRBD1 (6 bases). Trimming removed 4 bases at V and 0 bases at J, with 10 bases between. The germline gives CDR1 MNHEY, CDR2 SVGAGI. This CDR3 is 15 amino acids long.

This clone was recorded once. The chain is built from TRBV6-5 and TRBJ2-5, with 10 positions matching TRBD1. The DNA end favors TRBJ2-7, so the J call may be wrong. Germline V gene data show CDR1 as MNHEY and CDR2 as SVGAGI. The CDR3 extends over 15 amino acids. The CDR3 sequence is CASSNRDRGSYEQYF. DNA for the CDR3: TGTGCCAGCAGTAACCGGGACAGGGGAAGTTACGAGCAGTACTTC.

The chain employs TRBV4-1 and TRBJ2-2; D may be TRBD2 (6 bases). The V and J ends lost 0 bases and 0 bases respectively, with 17 bases between them. The CDR3 has 19 residues. CDR1 is MGHRA and CDR2 is YSYEKL in the germline V gene. The CDR3 DNA follows: TGCGCCAGCAGCCAAGATAGTCACAGAATAGCGGCGAACACCGGGGAGCTGTTTTTT. Translation: CASSQDSHRIAANTGELFF.

The chain couples TRBV5-5 to TRBJ2-1, with 11 bases aligning to TRBD2. V was pared by 3 bases and J by 7 bases, with 12 bases of the junction left unmatched. The CDR3 has 17 amino acids. Germline V gives CDR1 SGHKS, CDR2 YYEKEE (reference sequence). For the CDR3, the DNA is TGTGCCAGCAGCTCCCCGGGACTAGCGGCATACAAGAATGAGCAGTTCTTC. It encodes CASSSPGLAAYKNEQFF.

Concerning this clone itself: An end of the junction differs from the germline gene, which may be a read error. The V and J genes are TRBV28 and TRBJ2-5; 12 positions agree with TRBD2. CDR3 length equals 16 residues. The germline V gene encodes CDR1 MDHEN and CDR2 SYDVKM. The CDR3 DNA follows: TGTGCCAGCAGCTTATTAGGACTAGCGGGAAAAGAGACCCAGTACTTC. Its protein product is CASSLLGLAGKETQYF.

This chain uses TRBV6-6 with TRBJ2-1; 7 bases are shared with TRBD1. The CDR3 is 15 residues long. The germline V gene encodes CDR1 MNHNY and CDR2 SVGAGI (reference sequence). V lost 8 bases to trimming and J lost 2 bases; unmatched junction nucleotides: 9. In nucleotides, the CDR3 is TGTGCCAGCCTTCCGGGACAGCGTACCTACAATGAGCAGTTCTTC. Protein product: CASLPGQRTYNEQFF.